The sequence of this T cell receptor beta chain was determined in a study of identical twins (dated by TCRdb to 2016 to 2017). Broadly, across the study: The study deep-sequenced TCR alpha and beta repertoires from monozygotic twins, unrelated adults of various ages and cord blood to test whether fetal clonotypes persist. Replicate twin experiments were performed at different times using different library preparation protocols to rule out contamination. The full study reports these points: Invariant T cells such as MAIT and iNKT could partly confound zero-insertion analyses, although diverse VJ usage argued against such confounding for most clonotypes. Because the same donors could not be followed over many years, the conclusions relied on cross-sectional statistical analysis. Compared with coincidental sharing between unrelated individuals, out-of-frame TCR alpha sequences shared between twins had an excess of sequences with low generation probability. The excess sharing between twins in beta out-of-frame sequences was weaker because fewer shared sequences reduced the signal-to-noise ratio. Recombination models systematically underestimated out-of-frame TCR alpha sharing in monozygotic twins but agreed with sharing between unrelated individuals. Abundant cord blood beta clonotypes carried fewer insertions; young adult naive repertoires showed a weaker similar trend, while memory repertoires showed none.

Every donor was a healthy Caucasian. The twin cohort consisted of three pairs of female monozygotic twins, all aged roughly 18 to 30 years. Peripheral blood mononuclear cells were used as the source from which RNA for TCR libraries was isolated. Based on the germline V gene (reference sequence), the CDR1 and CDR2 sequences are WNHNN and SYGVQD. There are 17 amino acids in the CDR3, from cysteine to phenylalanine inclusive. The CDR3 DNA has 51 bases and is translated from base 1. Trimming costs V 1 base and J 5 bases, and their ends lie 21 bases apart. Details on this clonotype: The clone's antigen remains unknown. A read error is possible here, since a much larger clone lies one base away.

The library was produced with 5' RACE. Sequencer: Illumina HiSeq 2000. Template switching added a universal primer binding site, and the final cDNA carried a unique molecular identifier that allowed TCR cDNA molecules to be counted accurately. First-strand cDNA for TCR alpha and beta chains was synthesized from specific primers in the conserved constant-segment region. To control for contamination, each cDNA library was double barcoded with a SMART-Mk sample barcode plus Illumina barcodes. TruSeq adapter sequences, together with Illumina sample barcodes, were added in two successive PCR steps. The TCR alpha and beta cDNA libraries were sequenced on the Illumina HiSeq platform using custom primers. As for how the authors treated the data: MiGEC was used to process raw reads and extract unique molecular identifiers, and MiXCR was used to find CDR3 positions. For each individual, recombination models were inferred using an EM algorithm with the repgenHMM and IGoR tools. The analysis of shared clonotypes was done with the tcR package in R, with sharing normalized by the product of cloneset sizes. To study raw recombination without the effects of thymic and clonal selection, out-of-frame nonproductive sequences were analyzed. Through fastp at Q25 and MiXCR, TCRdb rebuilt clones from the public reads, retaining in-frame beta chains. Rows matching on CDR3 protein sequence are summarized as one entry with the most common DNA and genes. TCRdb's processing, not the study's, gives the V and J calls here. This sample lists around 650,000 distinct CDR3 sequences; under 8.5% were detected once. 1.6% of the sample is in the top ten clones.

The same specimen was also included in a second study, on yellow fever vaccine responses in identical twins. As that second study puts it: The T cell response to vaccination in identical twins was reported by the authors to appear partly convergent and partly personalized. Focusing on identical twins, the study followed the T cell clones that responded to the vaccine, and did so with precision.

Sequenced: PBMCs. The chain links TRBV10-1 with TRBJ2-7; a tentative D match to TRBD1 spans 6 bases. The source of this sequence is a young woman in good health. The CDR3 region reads CASSEYLHTGTRNEQYF. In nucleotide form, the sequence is TGCGCCAGCAGTGAGTATCTCCATACCGGGACAAGAAACGAGCAGTACTTC.